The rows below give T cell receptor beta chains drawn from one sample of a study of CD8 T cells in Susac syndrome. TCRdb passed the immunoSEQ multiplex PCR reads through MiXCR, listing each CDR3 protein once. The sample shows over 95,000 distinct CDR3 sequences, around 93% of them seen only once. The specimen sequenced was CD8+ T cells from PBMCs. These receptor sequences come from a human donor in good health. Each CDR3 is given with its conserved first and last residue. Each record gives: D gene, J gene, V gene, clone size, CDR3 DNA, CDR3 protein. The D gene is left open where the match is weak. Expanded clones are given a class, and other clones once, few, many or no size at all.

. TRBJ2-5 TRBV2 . TGTGCCAGCAGTGAAATGTACGGAGAGACCCAGTACTTC CASSEMYGETQYF
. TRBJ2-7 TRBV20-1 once TGCAGTGCTAGAGATAATTTAAGGGCAGGGTCGGGCGAGCAGTACTTC CSARDNLRAGSGEQYF
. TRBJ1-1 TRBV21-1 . TGTGCCAGCACCCGCCCACCGGACAGGGAAGCTTTCTTT CASTRPPDREAFF
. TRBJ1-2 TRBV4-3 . TGCGCCAGCAGCCAAGATCCTGGGGGGATCGACGGCTACACCTTC CASSQDPGGIDGYTF
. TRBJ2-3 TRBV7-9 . TGTGCCAGCAGCTTAGGTTCGGGCAGGGGAGATACAGATACGCAGTATTTT CASSLGSGRGDTDTQYF
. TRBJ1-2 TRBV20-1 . TGCAGTGCTAGGAGAGAGTTAAACTATGGCTACACCTTC CSARRELNYGYTF
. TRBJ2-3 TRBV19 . TGTGCCAGTAGTCGAGGGAACCGGGCAGATACGCAGTATTTT CASSRGNRADTQYF
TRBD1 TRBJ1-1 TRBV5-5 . TGTGCCAGCAGGGGGACAGGGACCAGTCCAGCTTTCTTT CASRGTGTSPAFF
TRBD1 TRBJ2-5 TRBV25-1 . TGTGCCAGCAGCGACGCCGGGACAGGGGTATATGAGACCCAGTACTTC CASSDAGTGVYETQYF
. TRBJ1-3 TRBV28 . TGTGCCAGCAGTTTGAGGGCAGGATCTGGAAACACCATATATTTT CASSLRAGSGNTIYF
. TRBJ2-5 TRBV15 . TGTGCCACCAGTCAACAGGGCCAAGAGACCCAGTACTTC CATSQQGQETQYF
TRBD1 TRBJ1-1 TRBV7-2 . TGTGCCAGCAGCTCCTCGGGACAGGGGTATAGGAATGCTTTCTTT CASSSSGQGYRNAFF
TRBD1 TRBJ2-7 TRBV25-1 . TGTGCCAGCCCGGGGACAGTCTCCTACGAGCAGTACTTC CASPGTVSYEQYF
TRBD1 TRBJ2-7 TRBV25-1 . TGTGCCAGCAAGGCAGGGGGTTTCTACGAGCAGTACTTC CASKAGGFYEQYF
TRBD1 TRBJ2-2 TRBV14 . TGTGCCAGCAGCCTGCGGACAGGGGCCGGGGAGCTGTTTTTT CASSLRTGAGELFF
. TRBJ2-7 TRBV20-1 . TGCAGTGCTAGAAAAGACTCCTACGAGCAGTACTTC CSARKDSYEQYF
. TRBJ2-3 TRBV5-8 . TGTGCCAGCAGCAACGACAAGGTCATGCCAGATACGCAGTATTTT CASSNDKVMPDTQYF
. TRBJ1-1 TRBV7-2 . TGTGCCAGCAGCTTAATCCCGCCCGGAAAGGCTTTCTTT CASSLIPPGKAFF
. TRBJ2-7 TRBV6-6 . TGTGCCAGCAGTTACCAGACAGGTGCCTACCCCGACGAGCAGTACTTC CASSYQTGAYPDEQYF
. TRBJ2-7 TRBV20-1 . TGCAGTGCCAATGGTAATCTAGTGAACGAGCAGTACTTC CSANGNLVNEQYF